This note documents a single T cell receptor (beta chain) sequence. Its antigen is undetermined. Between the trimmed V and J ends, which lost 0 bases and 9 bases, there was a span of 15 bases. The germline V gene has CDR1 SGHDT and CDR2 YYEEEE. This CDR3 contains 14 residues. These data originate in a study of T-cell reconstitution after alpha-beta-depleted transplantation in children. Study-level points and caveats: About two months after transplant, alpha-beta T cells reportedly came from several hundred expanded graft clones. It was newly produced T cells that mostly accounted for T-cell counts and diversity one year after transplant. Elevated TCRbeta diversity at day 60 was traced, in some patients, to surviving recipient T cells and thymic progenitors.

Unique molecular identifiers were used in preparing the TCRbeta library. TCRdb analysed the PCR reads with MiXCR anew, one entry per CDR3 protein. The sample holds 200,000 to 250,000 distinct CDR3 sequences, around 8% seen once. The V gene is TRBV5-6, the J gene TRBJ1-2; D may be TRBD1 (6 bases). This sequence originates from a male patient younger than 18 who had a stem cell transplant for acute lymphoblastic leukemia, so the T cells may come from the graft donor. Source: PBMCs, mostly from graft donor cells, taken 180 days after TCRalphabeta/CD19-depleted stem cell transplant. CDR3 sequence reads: CASSLGGRRYRYTF. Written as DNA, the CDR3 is TGTGCCAGCAGCTTGGGGGGGCGCCGGTATCGCTACACCTTC.